The 27 T cell receptor beta chains presented below share a single source sample, sequenced in a study of blood T cells in healthy people across ages. The use of a sample-barcoded 5' primer and a J-beta primer mix characterized a second PCR of about 7 to 12 cycles. TCRdb passed the 5' RACE reads through MiXCR, listing each CDR3 protein once. The repertoire consists of 1.8 million or so distinct CDR3 sequences, with around 42% occurring once and the leading ten covering 23%. The sequencing sample was made of blood. These receptors all stem from a human donor in good health.

This clonotype has only one observation. This chain links TRBV28 with TRBJ1-5; D is perhaps TRBD1 (6 bases). From germline, CDR1 is MDHEN and CDR2 SYDVKM. V was pared by 8 bases and J by 5 bases, with 25 bases between. The CDR3 has 17 residues. The CDR3 region is CASVALFGGEGDQPQHF. The CDR3 nucleotides read TGTGCCAGCGTAGCCCTTTTTGGAGGGGAGGGGGATCAGCCCCAGCATTTT.

Worth noting for this clonotype: At one boundary the junction diverges from the germline segment, which might be a read error. J is TRBJ2-1 and V is TRBV5-6, with a weak D call TRBD2 (6 bases). The CDR3 is made up of 13 amino acids. CDR1 is SGHDT, CDR2 YYEEEE, per germline. The CDR3 here is CVSSLGGPGEQFF. DNA of the CDR3: TGTGTCAGCAGCTTGGGAGGTCCCGGTGAGCAGTTCTTC.

This clonotype has a single count. This chain joins TRBV27 and TRBJ1-5, with D possibly TRBD1 on 6 matching bases. CDR1 is MNHEY and CDR2 is SMNVEV in the germline V gene (reference sequence). This CDR3 is built from 16 residues. V lost 6 bases, J lost 7 bases, and 22 bases lay in between. CDR3 sequence: CASSTALRGTGQPQHF. CDR3 nucleotides: TGTGCCAGCAGCACCGCACTCAGGGGTACAGGGCAGCCCCAGCATTTT.

The rearrangement links TRBV5-6 to TRBJ2-7; D might be TRBD2 (7 bases). CDR3 size: 13 residues. CDR1 and CDR2 from the germline V gene are SGHDT and YYEEEE. V was pared by 0 bases and J by 9 bases, with 13 bases between. The CDR3 is CASSLAGQRGQYF. The DNA of the CDR3 is TGTGCCAGCAGCTTGGCCGGACAGCGGGGGCAGTACTTC.

This clonotype was seen only a few times. The J gene is TRBJ1-2, the V gene TRBV7-2; D ambiguous. V lost 4 bases to trimming and J lost 3 bases, with 15 bases between them. Germline loops: CDR1 SGHTA, CDR2 FQGNSA. There are 15 residues in the CDR3. This CDR3 is CASSSRLRSDYGYTF. CDR3 nucleotides: TGTGCCAGCAGCTCAAGGTTGAGGAGTGACTATGGCTACACCTTC.

This clonotype came up a few times. The DNA for the CDR3 is TGTGCCAGCAGCCAAGAGGTGATGAGGGATTCACCCCTCCACTTT. Encoded protein: CASSQEVMRDSPLHF. The chain employs TRBV4-2 and TRBJ1-6; D remains ambiguous. The length of the CDR3 is 15 residues. V was trimmed by 0 bases and J by 8 bases, leaving 11 bases between them. Germline V gene sequence: CDR1 LGHNA, CDR2 YNFKEQ.

The gene calls are TRBV7-6 and TRBJ2-1; tentatively, D is TRBD2 (6 bases). With the DNA end fitting TRBJ2-7 better, the J assignment may be wrong. Germline-derived CDR1 and CDR2 are SGHVS and FNYEAQ. This CDR3 is 15 amino acids long. DNA for the CDR3: TGTGCCAGCAGCCTACTCCGGGACTCCTCTAATGAGCAGTACTTC. This codes for CASSLLRDSSNEQYF.

This clonotype was found a few times. The rearrangement joins TRBV6-6 to TRBJ2-4, with 8 bases matching TRBD1. Germline values: CDR1 MNHNY, CDR2 SVGAGI (reference sequence). The CDR3 is 16 amino acids. V lost 5 bases, J lost 13 bases, and 19 bases stayed unmatched. CDR3: CASSLHRGDTIGEQYF. CDR3 nucleotide sequence: TGTGCCAGCAGTCTCCACAGGGGGGATACAATTGGGGAGCAGTACTTC.

This clonotype was observed many times. The V and J genes are TRBV9 and TRBJ2-3; D is unresolved. Germline V gene data show CDR1 as SGDLS and CDR2 as YYNGEE. CDR3 length: 13 amino acids. V was pared by 3 bases and J by 0 bases, with 5 bases between. CDR3 amino acids: CASSETSTDTQYF. CDR3 DNA sequence: TGTGCCAGCAGCGAGACGAGCACAGATACGCAGTATTTT. The whole variable domain, remainder taken from reference TRBV9 and TRBJ2-3, is DSGVTQTPKHLITATGQRVTLRCSPRSGDLSVYWYQQSLDQGLQFLIQYYNGEERAKGNILERFSAQQFPDLHSELNLSSLELGDSALYFCASSETSTDTQYFGPGTRLTVL.

This clonotype occurred a few times. The chain employs TRBV4-1 and TRBJ1-5; TRBD1 is a possible D gene (6 bases). The CDR3 is 17 amino acids. Trimming left V 3 bases short and J 2 bases short, with 17 bases between. In germline, CDR1 is MGHRA, CDR2 YSYEKL. In DNA, the CDR3 is TGCGCCAGCAGCCACCCTGGGGGCATGAGTGGCAATCAGCCCCAGCATTTT. This codes for CASSHPGGMSGNQPQHF.

The chain carries TRBV6-5 and TRBJ1-4; TRBD1 might be the D (5 bases). V was shortened by 0 bases and J by 5 bases, with 10 bases between the two germline ends. From germline, CDR1 is MNHEY and CDR2 SVGAGI. The CDR3 has 15 amino acids. CDR3 in amino acids: CASSYSRVRNEKLFF. In DNA form, the CDR3 reads TGTGCCAGCAGTTACTCCAGGGTTCGGAATGAAAAACTGTTTTTT.

This clonotype has a count of ten or more. The chain links TRBV27 to TRBJ2-5; D possibly matches TRBD1 or TRBD2 (5 bases each). V lost 3 bases and J 0 bases, leaving 8 bases between the germline ends. The germline V gene has CDR1 MNHEY and CDR2 SMNVEV (reference sequence). The length of the CDR3 is 14 residues. CDR3 in DNA: TGTGCCAGCAGTTTGGGACCAAACCAAGAGACCCAGTACTTC. This codes for CASSLGPNQETQYF.

The rearrangement joins TRBV29-1 to TRBJ2-7; D tentatively fits TRBD1 or TRBD2 (5 bases each). Germline V gene data show CDR1 as SQVTM and CDR2 as ANQGSEA. This CDR3 spans 13 amino acids. V was shortened by 8 bases and J by 10 bases, with 24 bases between the two germline ends. The DNA of the CDR3 is TGCAGCCAAACACTACAGGCTTCGGAGGTCCAGTACTTC. Translated, it gives CSQTLQASEVQYF.

This clonotype came up a few times. The rearrangement uses TRBV20-1 and TRBJ2-7, with D possibly being TRBD1 (5 bases). Per germline, CDR1 DFQATT and CDR2 SNEGSKA (reference sequence). V lost 5 bases to trimming and J lost 1 base, with 15 bases between them. The CDR3 runs to 14 residues. The CDR3 DNA is TGCAGTGCTCTAGACAGACTGAATTCCTACGAGCAGTACTTC. Protein: CSALDRLNSYEQYF.

A few counts support this clonotype. The DNA of the CDR3 is TGTGCCAGCAGCTTCTCAACTTGGGCGGGGGGCCCTTGGAATGAGCAGTTCTTC. Translating gives CASSFSTWAGGPWNEQFF. The chain links TRBV7-2 to TRBJ2-1, with 8 bases matching TRBD2. V shed 3 bases and J 7 bases; nucleotides not matched to a gene: 17. CDR1 SGHTA and CDR2 FQGNSA come from the germline V gene. The CDR3 extends over 18 amino acids.

A few counts support this clonotype. The chain couples TRBV7-9 to TRBJ2-1, with TRBD2 as a possible D gene (6 bases). The V gene lost 5 bases and the J gene lost 4 bases, with 15 bases spanning the gap. Looked up from germline, CDR1 is SEHNR and CDR2 is FQNEAQ (reference sequence). The CDR3 contains 15 residues. This chain's CDR3 is CASSPPAAGYNEQFF. The CDR3 DNA reads as TGTGCCAGCAGCCCCCCGGCCGCGGGATACAATGAGCAGTTCTTC.

This clonotype was observed a handful of times. The chain couples TRBV7-2 to TRBJ2-6, with TRBD1 matching 10 bases. After removal of 1 base from V and 2 bases from J, the junction contained 11 bases not matched to a gene. The CDR3 is 20 residues long. Germline values: CDR1 SGHTA, CDR2 FQGNSA. The DNA for the CDR3 is TGTGCCAGCAGCTTAGTCCCTCCCCTCGGACAGGGGGCTGGGGCCAACGTCCTGACTTTC. Its translation is CASSLVPPLGQGAGANVLTF.

This clonotype was counted many times. This chain links TRBV10-3 with TRBJ2-1; tentative D call: TRBD1 (5 bases). Germline assignment: CDR1 ENHRY and CDR2 SYGVKD. Trimming stripped 2 bases from V and 5 bases from J, with 7 bases between. The CDR3 sequence is 13 residues long. Here the CDR3 DNA reads TGTGCCATCAGTGAGAGGGGAAACAATGAGCAGTTCTTC. Translation gives CAISERGNNEQFF.

The rearrangement joins TRBV20-1 to TRBJ1-2, with TRBD1 as a possible D gene (5 bases). Germline CDR1 DFQATT, CDR2 SNEGSKA (reference sequence). V was shortened by 5 bases and J by 2 bases, with 12 bases between the two germline ends. The CDR3 is 13 amino acids. CDR3 nucleotides: TGCAGTGCTCAGGGACCGTCGAACTATGGCTACACCTTC. Translated, it gives CSAQGPSNYGYTF.

This rearrangement joins TRBV11-3 to TRBJ2-1; D gene unclear. This CDR3 comprises 14 residues. V gave up 0 bases and J gave up 10 bases, with 13 bases separating them. Germline CDR1 reads SGHNT; CDR2 reads YENEEA. The CDR3 bases are TGTGCCAGCAGCTTAGATCTCCCTGTAGAGGAGCAGTTCTTC. Its protein is CASSLDLPVEEQFF.

The CDR3 here is CASREVTHSGNTIYF. For the CDR3, the DNA is TGTGCCAGCCGAGAGGTTACCCACTCTGGAAACACCATATATTTT. The chain links TRBV28 to TRBJ1-3; no clear D. In germline, CDR1 is MDHEN, CDR2 SYDVKM. This CDR3 spans 15 amino acids. The V end was cut by 8 bases, the J end by 0 bases, with 14 bases between.

This clonotype has just one count. A single base separates this from a much larger clone, so it may be a read error. The V call is TRBV5-1, the J call TRBJ1-1; no clear D. Germline-derived CDR1 and CDR2 are SGHRS and YFSETQ. CDR3 length: 13 residues. The DNA for the CDR3 is TGCGCCAGCAGCTTTGCGGAGAACGCTGAAGCTTTCTTT. This gives the protein CASSFAENAEAFF.

The V call is TRBV7-9, the J call TRBJ2-7; 8 bases align to TRBD1. The assigned J gene may be wrong: the sequence end matches TRBJ2-5 better. Germline lookup yields CDR1 SEHNR and CDR2 FQNEAQ (reference sequence). This CDR3 spans 16 amino acids. CDR3 region: CASSAYRGDLVETQYF. In nucleotides, the CDR3 is TGTGCCAGCAGCGCCTACAGGGGGGACCTAGTAGAGACCCAGTACTTC.

The chain links TRBV6-1 to TRBJ2-4; TRBD1 might be the D (6 bases). This CDR3 region has 14 residues. Trimming pared 8 bases from V and 11 bases from J, leaving 22 bases between. Per the germline V gene, CDR1 is MNHNS and CDR2 is SASEGT. The CDR3 DNA reads TGTGCCAGCCGAGCCATCCGACAGGCACCTTTTCAGTACTTC. Translated: CASRAIRQAPFQYF.

This chain links TRBV15 with TRBJ1-4; D is unclear. Germline CDR1 and CDR2: LNHNV and YYDKDF (reference sequence). V gave up 0 bases and J gave up 5 bases, with 10 bases separating them. The CDR3 length is 15 residues. CDR3 coding DNA: TGTGCCACCAGCAGAGATCAAGGGAGGAATGAAAAACTGTTTTTT. It translates to CATSRDQGRNEKLFF.

The chain has TRBV29-1 and TRBJ2-3; TRBD2 matches 10 bases. The CDR3 runs 14 residues. Germline lookup yields CDR1 SQVTM and CDR2 ANQGSEA. With V trimmed by 3 bases and J by 3 bases, 3 bases remained unmatched. DNA of the CDR3: TGCAGCGTTGAGAGGGGACTAGCGACAGATACGCAGTATTTT. It is translated as CSVERGLATDTQYF.

This chain uses TRBV3-1 with TRBJ1-6, with D possibly matching TRBD1 (6 bases). Trimming took 4 bases from V and 9 from J, leaving 13 bases between them. From germline, CDR1 is LGHDT and CDR2 YNNKEL (reference sequence). CDR3 length: 14 residues. The DNA for the CDR3 is TGTGCCAGCAGCCCAAACAGGGAGAGTTCACCCCTCCACTTT. It codes for CASSPNRESSPLHF.